The rows below give T cell receptor beta chains drawn from one sample of a study of circulating and synovial CD4+ cells in juvenile arthritis. Only in-frame clones appear in the TCRdb table, and some are missing; sequencing was by immunoSEQ multiplex PCR. Of over 30,000 clones in the sample, nearly 95% were seen once. The source material was CD4+ T cells from blood. Source of these receptors: a human donor with juvenile idiopathic arthritis. CDR3s include the opening cysteine and the closing phenylalanine or tryptophan. A D gene is named only where the DNA matches it firmly. Where a row states a size, it is once, few, many or the class of an expanded clone; other rows omit it.

d_call j_call v_call clone_size cdr3_aa cdr3_nt
- TRBJ1-4 TRBV4-3 - CASSQDLGRTNEKLFF TGCGCCAGCAGCCAAGATCTAGGCCGGACTAATGAAAAACTGTTTTTT
- TRBJ1-2 TRBV30 - CAWRPHGGAGGYTF TGTGCCTGGAGGCCTCATGGGGGGGCGGGCGGCTACACCTTC
TRBD1 TRBJ2-7 TRBV28 - CASSYSGGTVTGQYF TGTGCCAGCAGTTACTCGGGTGGGACAGTCACCGGGCAGTACTTC
- TRBJ2-3 TRBV4-2 - CASSQDALPGGAADTQYF TGTGCCAGCAGCCAAGACGCCCTCCCTGGCGGGGCAGCAGATACGCAGTATTTT
TRBD2 TRBJ2-3 TRBV7-2 - CASSLGLAGGITDTQYF TGTGCCAGCAGCCTCGGACTAGCGGGGGGGATAACAGATACGCAGTATTTT
- TRBJ1-1 TRBV30 - CAWSVQGNTEAFF TGTGCCTGGAGTGTCCAGGGAAACACTGAAGCTTTCTTT
TRBD2 TRBJ2-1 TRBV18 - CASSPIAGGPNNEQFF TGTGCCAGCTCACCAATAGCGGGGGGGCCCAACAATGAGCAGTTCTTC
- TRBJ1-2 TRBV30 - CAWSTGTVRHVYGYTF TGTGCCTGGAGCACAGGCACAGTGAGGCACGTCTATGGCTACACCTTC
- TRBJ2-5 TRBV11-2 - CASSLEARREETQYF TGTGCCAGCAGCTTAGAGGCGAGGAGAGAAGAGACCCAGTACTTC
- TRBJ1-2 TRBV5-1 - CASNVGTLLNYGYTF TGCGCCAGCAACGTAGGGACTTTACTCAACTATGGCTACACCTTC
- TRBJ2-1 TRBV28 - CASGLEQFF TGTGCCTCGGGACTTGAGCAGTTCTTC
- TRBJ2-7 TRBV7-9 - CASSFSNEQYF TGTGCCAGCAGCTTCAGTAACGAGCAGTACTTC
TRBD1 TRBJ1-2 TRBV28 - CASSPNPDRVAGYTF TGTGCCAGCAGTCCTAATCCGGACAGGGTGGCTGGCTACACCTTC
TRBD1 TRBJ2-1 TRBV7-9 - CASSRGQTNEQFF TGTGCCAGCAGCCGGGGACAGACCAATGAGCAGTTCTTC
- TRBJ2-2 TRBV10-3 - CAISPGTGELFF TGTGCCATCTCCCCGGGAACCGGGGAGCTGTTTTTT
TRBD2 TRBJ2-7 TRBV10-3 - CAISGPGLAGGEQYF TGTGCCATCAGTGGACCGGGACTAGCGGGCGGCGAGCAGTACTTC
- TRBJ2-5 TRBV7-9 - CASSSAFEQYF TGTGCCAGCAGCTCAGCTTTTGAGCAGTACTTC
TRBD2 TRBJ2-4 TRBV9 - CASSVEAGEKNIQYF TGTGCCAGCAGCGTGGAAGCGGGGGAGAAAAACATTCAGTACTTC
- TRBJ2-3 TRBV2 - CASRYTDTQYF TGTGCCAGCAGATACACAGATACGCAGTATTTT
- TRBJ1-1 TRBV5-4 - CASSLGGQTTEAFF TGTGCCAGCAGCTTGGGTGGACAAACAACTGAAGCTTTCTTT
- TRBJ2-3 TRBV5-1 - CASSQTGEGSDTQYF TGCGCCAGCAGCCAGACAGGGGAGGGGTCAGATACGCAGTATTTT
- TRBJ1-1 TRBV5-1 - CASSLGGTFVTEAFF TGCGCCAGCAGCTTGGGGGGGACATTTGTGACTGAAGCTTTCTTT
TRBD2 TRBJ2-7 TRBV2 - CALQAGVDYEQYF TGTGCCCTCCAGGCGGGGGTGGACTACGAGCAGTACTTC
- TRBJ1-1 TRBV2 - CASSNNRNTEAFF TGTGCCAGCAGCAACAACAGGAACACTGAAGCTTTCTTT
- TRBJ2-3 TRBV28 - CASSLPLNTQYF TGTGCCAGCAGTTTACCCCTTAATACGCAGTATTTT
- TRBJ1-3 TRBV7-8 - CASSLVEAAGNTIYF TGTGCCAGCAGCTTAGTGGAGGCAGCTGGAAACACCATATATTTT
- TRBJ1-1 TRBV28 - CASSFFRTSLISGEAFF TGTGCCAGCAGTTTTTTTCGGACATCATTAATCTCAGGGGAAGCTTTCTTT
- TRBJ1-6 TRBV5-1 - CASSLVARPGDSPLHF TGCGCCAGCAGCTTGGTGGCAAGGCCGGGGGATTCACCCCTCCACTTT
TRBD2 TRBJ2-3 TRBV28 - CASSLLAGGQGTDTQYF TGTGCCAGCAGTTTACTAGCGGGGGGGCAGGGCACAGATACGCAGTATTTT
- TRBJ1-2 TRBV7-6 - CASSFDVQGNGYTF TGTGCCAGCAGCTTTGATGTACAGGGTAATGGCTACACCTTC
TRBD2 TRBJ2-1 TRBV7-3 - CASSPGTSGGASGEQFF TGTGCCAGCAGCCCCGGGACTAGCGGGGGGGCATCTGGAGAGCAGTTCTTC
TRBD1 TRBJ2-3 TRBV5-1 - CASSADRGSTDTQYF TGCGCCAGCAGCGCAGACAGGGGCAGCACAGATACGCAGTATTTT
TRBD1 TRBJ1-2 TRBV4-1 - CASSQGPGTGVAYGYTF TGCGCCAGCAGCCAAGGACCCGGGACAGGGGTCGCCTATGGCTACACCTTC
TRBD1 TRBJ2-6 TRBV15 - CATSRDRRDRGGMSSGANVLTF TGTGCCACCAGCAGAGATCGCCGGGACAGGGGTGGGATGAGCTCTGGGGCCAACGTCCTGACTTTC
TRBD1 TRBJ2-7 TRBV7-8 once CASSPQGAIGMVYF TGTGCCAGCAGCCCCCAGGGGGCAATTGGAATGGTGTACTTC
- TRBJ2-5 TRBV7-2 - CASSLREQDSRVETQYF TGTGCCAGCAGCTTAAGGGAGCAGGACAGTCGTGTGGAGACCCAGTACTTC
- TRBJ1-5 TRBV11-2 - CASSLGAGTLNQPQHF TGTGCCAGCAGCTTGGGGGCCGGGACACTTAATCAGCCCCAGCATTTT
- TRBJ2-6 TRBV7-3 - CASSFGPAGANVLTF TGTGCCAGCAGCTTTGGGCCGGCTGGGGCCAACGTCCTGACTTTC
TRBD2 TRBJ2-7 TRBV19 - CASSLAGGNYEQYF TGTGCCAGTAGCCTAGCGGGAGGGAACTACGAGCAGTACTTC
- TRBJ2-7 TRBV18 - CASSPLFQYEQYF TGTGCCAGCTCACCACTTTTTCAATACGAGCAGTACTTC
TRBD1 TRBJ2-3 TRBV6-5 - CASSFLQGTSTDTQYF TGTGCCAGCAGTTTCCTACAGGGGACCAGCACAGATACGCAGTATTTT
- TRBJ1-2 TRBV28 - CAVRSGELRDGYTF TGTGCCGTCAGAAGTGGGGAACTGAGGGATGGCTACACCTTC